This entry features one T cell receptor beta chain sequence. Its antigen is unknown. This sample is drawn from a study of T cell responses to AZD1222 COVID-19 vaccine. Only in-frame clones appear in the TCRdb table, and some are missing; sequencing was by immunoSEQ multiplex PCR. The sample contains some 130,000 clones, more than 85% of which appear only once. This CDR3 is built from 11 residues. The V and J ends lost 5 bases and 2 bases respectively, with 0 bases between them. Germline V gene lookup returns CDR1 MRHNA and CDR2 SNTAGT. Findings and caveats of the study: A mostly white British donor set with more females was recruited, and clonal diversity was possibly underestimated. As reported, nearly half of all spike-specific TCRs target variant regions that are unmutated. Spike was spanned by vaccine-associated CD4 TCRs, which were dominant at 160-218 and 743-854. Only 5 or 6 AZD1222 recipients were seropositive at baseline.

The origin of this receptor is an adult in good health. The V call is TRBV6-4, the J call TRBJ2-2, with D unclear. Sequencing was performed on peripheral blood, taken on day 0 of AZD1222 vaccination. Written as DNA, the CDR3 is TGTGCCAGCAGTAACACCGGGGAGCTGTTTTTT. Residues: CASSNTGELFF.